This T cell receptor beta chain derives from a study of blood T cell repertoires in COVID-19 (dated by TCRdb to the early 2020s). Context from the whole study: Samples covering the acute and convalescent phases of COVID-19 were provided by collaborators in the United States, Italy and Spain. The prospective study material was composed of cDNA or gDNA derived from T cells, B-cell-depleted T cells, or PBMCs. Where available, HLA class I and class II types were obtained from metadata supplied by the sample provider rather than from assay-based typing. The repertoires were released in a freely available public database meant as a resource for research on the immune response to SARS-CoV-2. Samples were obtained from the ongoing ImmuneRACE study (first 160 participants) and from about 1,300 subjects provided by 6 global collaborators. The sample metadata nearly always contained a de-identified subject ID, COVID-19 status, age in years and sex. Deeply sampled blood TCRbeta repertoires from subjects exposed to, actively infected with, or recovered from COVID-19 were included in the dataset.

Study-wide conclusions, independent of this receptor: How much clinical and demographic metadata was included differed by source and by participant, and the metadata was provided uncurated.

TCRbeta CDR3 regions were amplified from genomic DNA by means of the immunoSEQ Assay, a bias-controlled multiplex PCR. As for the original processing: The number of nucleated cells in each sample was estimated from the amplification of reference gene primers within the assay. Sequence reads were collapsed and filtered to measure the absolute abundance of every unique TCRbeta CDR3 rearrangement. For each sample, productive Simpson clonality was calculated as the square root of Simpson's diversity index across productive rearrangements. TCRdb retrieved this table from immuneACCESS and kept in-frame rearrangements only. Not all clones are present; in checked studies, unresolved V genes account for under half, and no reason is known for the remainder. V and J calls and clone size are copied from that table; D and trimming were computed from the DNA. The sample table shows roughly 120,000 clones, and approximately 81% are seen once. Of the sample, 4.5% to 6% is held by the ten largest clones.

CDR1 is given as SGHTA and CDR2 as FQGNSA, both from the germline V gene. The CDR3 runs 14 residues from the cysteine to the phenylalanine. The retained sequence is limited to the CDR3, 42 bases, with the frame set at the first base. From V the trimming removes 5 bases and from J it removes 5 bases, while the gene matches leave 8 bases of the junction unaccounted for. A word on this clone: Its cognate antigen has yet to be identified. Base qualities are not provided; no much larger clone lies one nucleotide away.

At one collaborating source in Seattle, patients were enrolled during active infection and were followed longitudinally through the course of disease. Each collaborating institution followed its own protocols to collect whole blood in K2EDTA tubes. For TCRbeta analysis, collaborator samples were shipped as frozen whole blood, as isolated PBMCs, or as DNA extracted from either sample type. This TCR was sampled from an older man with COVID-19, enrolled during active disease. Input material: peripheral blood. Rearrangement joined TRBV7-2 to TRBJ2-5, and 7 junctional nucleotides match TRBD1. The encoded CDR3 is CASSPRGFTETQYF. The nucleotides read TGTGCCAGCAGCCCCAGGGGGTTTACGGAGACCCAGTACTTC. The variable domain in full, with residues beyond the CDR3 obtained from the reference TRBV7-2 and TRBJ2-5 genes, is GAGVSQSPSNKVTEKGKDVELRCDPISGHTALYWYRQSLGQGLEFLIYFQGNSAPDKSGLPSDRFSAERTGGSVSTLTIQRTQQEDSAVYLCASSPRGFTETQYFGPGTRLLVL.